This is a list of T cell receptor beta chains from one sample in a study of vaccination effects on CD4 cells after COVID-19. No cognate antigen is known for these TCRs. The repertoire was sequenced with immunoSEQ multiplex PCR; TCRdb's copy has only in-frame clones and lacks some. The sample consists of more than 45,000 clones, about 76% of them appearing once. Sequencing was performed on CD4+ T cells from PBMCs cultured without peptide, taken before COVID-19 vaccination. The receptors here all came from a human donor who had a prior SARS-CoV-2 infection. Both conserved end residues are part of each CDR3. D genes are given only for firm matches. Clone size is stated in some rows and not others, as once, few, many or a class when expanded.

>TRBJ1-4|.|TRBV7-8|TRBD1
CASSFGGFGTGDEKLFF
TGTGCCAGCAGCTTCGGTGGCTTTGGGACAGGTGATGAAAAACTGTTTTTT
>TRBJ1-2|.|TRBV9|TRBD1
CASSLHGTGLANYGYTF
TGTGCCAGCAGCCTCCACGGGACAGGCTTAGCTAACTATGGCTACACCTTC
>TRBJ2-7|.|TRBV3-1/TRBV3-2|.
CASSQVTFGSNRDEQYF
TGTGCCAGCAGCCAAGTAACTTTTGGGTCCAACAGGGACGAGCAGTACTTC
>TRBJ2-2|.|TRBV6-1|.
CASSAGFAVNTGELFF
TGTGCCAGCAGTGCCGGGTTTGCAGTAAACACCGGGGAGCTGTTTTTT
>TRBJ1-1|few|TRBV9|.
CASSPQPGDTEAFF
TGTGCCAGCAGCCCCCAACCCGGGGACACTGAAGCTTTCTTT
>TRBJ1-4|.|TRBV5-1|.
CASSPPGQGEKLFF
TGCGCCAGCAGCCCTCCTGGCCAAGGGGAAAAACTGTTTTTT
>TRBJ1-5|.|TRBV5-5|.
CASSLDTVQPQHF
TGTGCCAGCAGCTTGGACACAGTTCAGCCCCAGCATTTT
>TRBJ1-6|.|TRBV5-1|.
CASSPTGMRNSPLHF
TGCGCCAGCAGCCCGACTGGGATGAGGAATTCACCCCTCCACTTT
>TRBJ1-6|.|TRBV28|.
CASIATDSPLHF
TGTGCCAGCATCGCGACGGATTCACCCCTCCACTTT
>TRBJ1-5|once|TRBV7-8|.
CASSLGGGNQPQHF
TGTGCCAGCAGCTTAGGAGGGGGCAATCAGCCCCAGCATTTT
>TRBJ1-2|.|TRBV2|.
CASKFQGSRYGYTF
TGTGCCAGCAAGTTTCAGGGTTCGAGGTATGGCTACACCTTC
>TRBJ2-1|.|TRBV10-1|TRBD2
CASSEWTSGREIYNEQFF
TGCGCCAGCAGTGAGTGGACTAGCGGGAGGGAAATATACAATGAGCAGTTCTTC
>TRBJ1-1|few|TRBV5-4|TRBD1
CASSLDPGQGAEAFF
TGTGCCAGCAGCTTGGATCCGGGACAGGGTGCTGAAGCTTTCTTT
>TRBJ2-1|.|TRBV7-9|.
CASSFDGGTHNEQFF
TGTGCCAGCAGCTTTGATGGGGGGACCCACAATGAGCAGTTCTTC
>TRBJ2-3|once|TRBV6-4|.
CASPLERSTDTQYF
TGTGCCAGCCCTCTAGAGCGGAGCACAGATACGCAGTATTTT
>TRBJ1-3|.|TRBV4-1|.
CASSQEGLINSGNTIYF
TGCGCCAGCAGCCAAGAGGGACTTATTAATTCTGGAAACACCATATATTTT
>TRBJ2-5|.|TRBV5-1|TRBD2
CASSLDPAGGRKTQYF
TGCGCCAGCAGCTTGGATCCAGCGGGGGGTAGAAAGACCCAGTACTTC
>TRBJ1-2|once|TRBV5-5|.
CASSLVAFNYGYTF
TGTGCCAGCAGCTTGGTTGCGTTTAACTATGGCTACACCTTC
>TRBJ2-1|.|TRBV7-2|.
CASSLSYEQFF
TGTGCCAGCAGCTTATCGTATGAGCAGTTCTTC
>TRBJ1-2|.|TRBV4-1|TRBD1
CASRTRQGRTNNYGYTF
TGCGCCAGCAGGACTAGACAGGGGCGAACGAATAACTATGGCTACACCTTC
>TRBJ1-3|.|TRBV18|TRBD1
CASSRSWTGMVNTIYF
TGTGCCAGCTCACGGTCGTGGACAGGGATGGTAAACACCATATATTTT
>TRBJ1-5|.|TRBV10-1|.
CASSYRATLSNQPQHF
TGCGCCAGCAGTTACCGGGCTACACTATCTAATCAGCCCCAGCATTTT
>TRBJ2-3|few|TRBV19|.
CASSERASTDTQYF
TGTGCCAGTAGTGAGCGGGCGAGCACAGATACGCAGTATTTT